The 10 T cell receptor beta chains below were found in one sample sequenced in a study of shared clonotypes between healthy human individuals. Sequencing was performed with immunoSEQ multiplex PCR; in TCRdb, only in-frame clones are kept and a portion is missing. The table records hundreds of thousands of clones, under 95% of them present only once. The naive CD8 population came from CD45RO-negative cells selected for CCR7, without terminally differentiated effector memory CD45RA+ cells. Sequences were obtained from naive CD8+ T cells sorted from blood. The source is a man in his thirties or forties in good health.

Remarks on this clone: Different DNA sequences within this sample yield the same CDR3. V gene TRBV27 combines with J gene TRBJ2-7; D possibly corresponds to TRBD2 (5 bases). Trimming took 3 bases from V and 6 from J, leaving 12 bases between them. The CDR3 length is 13 residues. From germline, CDR1 is MNHEY and CDR2 SMNVEV (reference sequence). The CDR3: CASSLGAAREQYF. Here the CDR3 DNA reads TGTGCCAGCAGTTTGGGAGCGGCCCGCGAGCAGTACTTC.

V is TRBV19 and J is TRBJ2-3; D remains ambiguous. The CDR3 is 16 amino acids. Germline V gene data show CDR1 as LNHDA and CDR2 as SQIVND (reference sequence). Trimming stripped 5 bases from V and 0 bases from J, with 15 bases between. The CDR3 protein is CASSPAESISTDTQYF. As DNA, the CDR3 is TGTGCCAGTAGTCCGGCGGAGAGTATAAGCACAGATACGCAGTATTTT.

The gene calls are TRBV28 and TRBJ1-2; no clear D gene. The CDR3 spans 14 residues. Trimming removed 7 bases at V and 4 bases at J, with 16 bases between. Germline CDR1 is MDHEN and CDR2 is SYDVKM. The CDR3 reads CASKGLRFVYGYTF. The CDR3 nucleotides are TGTGCCAGCAAAGGTTTAAGGTTCGTCTATGGCTACACCTTC.

The genes are TRBV10-2 and TRBJ1-1; TRBD1 agrees at 9 bases. The J segment lost 3 bases and the V segment lost 7 bases, leaving 12 bases of the junction unmatched. The CDR3 runs 16 residues. Germline V gene data show CDR1 as WSHSY and CDR2 as SAAADI. The chain's CDR3 is CASTQWTGAIYTEAFF. The CDR3 DNA is TGCGCCAGCACCCAATGGACAGGGGCGATTTACACTGAAGCTTTCTTT.

This clone was observed a single time. The chain has TRBV5-5 and TRBJ2-7; 8 bases agree with TRBD2. Per germline, CDR1 SGHKS and CDR2 YYEKEE (reference sequence). Trimming cost V 6 bases and J 6 bases; bases outside gene matches: 2. This CDR3 has 11 residues. The CDR3 region is CASTRGGEQYF. DNA of the CDR3: TGTGCCAGCACCCGGGGGGGCGAGCAGTACTTC.

V gene TRBV7-9 combines with J gene TRBJ2-3, with D perhaps matching TRBD1 or TRBD2 (5 bases each). V was clipped by 4 bases and J by 2 bases, with 16 bases between them. The CDR3 consists of 16 residues. Germline loops: CDR1 SEHNR, CDR2 FQNEAQ (reference sequence). The CDR3 DNA reads TGTGCCAGCAGCTCCGGGACCTTAACCCCCACAGATACGCAGTATTTT. Amino acids: CASSSGTLTPTDTQYF.

In this sample, this clone turned up once. This chain joins TRBV11-3 and TRBJ1-2; D is undetermined. Germline CDR1 SGHNT, CDR2 YENEEA. Deletions cut 1 base from V and 5 bases from J, with 11 bases between. This CDR3 region has 14 residues. CDR3 amino acids: CASSLGKDLYGYTF. The CDR3 nucleotides are TGTGCCAGCAGCTTAGGGAAGGACCTTTATGGCTACACCTTC.

The CDR3: CASSPGFQQFF. CDR3 sequence (DNA): TGTGCCAGCAGTCCAGGGTTTCAGCAGTTCTTC. The chain joins TRBV6-5 to TRBJ2-1, with a tentative D call TRBD1 (5 bases). Germline V gene data show CDR1 as MNHEY and CDR2 as SVGAGI. The CDR3 spans 11 residues. V lost 5 bases and J lost 11, with 10 bases in between.

The rearrangement joins TRBV7-9 to TRBJ2-1; D may be TRBD1 or TRBD2 (6 bases each). Between the trimmed V and J ends, which lost 1 base and 3 bases, there was a span of 13 bases. Germline CDR1 is SEHNR and CDR2 is FQNEAQ (reference sequence). There are 16 residues in the CDR3. This CDR3 is CASSLEGGRYYNEQFF. The CDR3 DNA reads as TGTGCCAGCAGCTTAGAGGGGGGACGTTACTACAATGAGCAGTTCTTC.

The genes are TRBV11-2 and TRBJ2-7, with D perhaps TRBD2 (5 bases). V was pared by 2 bases and J by 6 bases, with 11 bases between. The CDR3 consists of 13 residues. Germline CDR1 is SGHAT and CDR2 is FQNNGV. As DNA, the CDR3 is TGTGCCAGCAGCTTACCGCTAGCTGCCGAGCAGTACTTC. Its translation is CASSLPLAAEQYF.